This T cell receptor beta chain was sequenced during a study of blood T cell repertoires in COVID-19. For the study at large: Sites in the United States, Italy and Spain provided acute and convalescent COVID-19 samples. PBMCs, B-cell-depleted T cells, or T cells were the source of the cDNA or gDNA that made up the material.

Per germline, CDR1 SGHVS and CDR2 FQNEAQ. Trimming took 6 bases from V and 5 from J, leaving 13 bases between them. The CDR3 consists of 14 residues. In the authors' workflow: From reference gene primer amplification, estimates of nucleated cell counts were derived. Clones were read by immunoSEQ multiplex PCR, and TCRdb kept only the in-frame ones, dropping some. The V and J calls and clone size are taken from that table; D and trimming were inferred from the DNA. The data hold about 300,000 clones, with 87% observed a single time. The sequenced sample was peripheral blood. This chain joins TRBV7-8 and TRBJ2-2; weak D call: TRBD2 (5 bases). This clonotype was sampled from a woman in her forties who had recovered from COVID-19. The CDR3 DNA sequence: TGTGCCAGCAGGAGGGAAGGGCTGACCGGGGAGCTGTTTTTT. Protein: CASRREGLTGELFF.